This record concerns one T cell receptor (beta chain) sequence. Sequencing was performed with immunoSEQ multiplex PCR; in TCRdb, only in-frame clones are kept and a portion is missing. The sample carries 190,000 or so clones, 89% recorded once. These data belong to a study of blood T cell repertoires in COVID-19. Overall study: There were acute and convalescent COVID-19 samples, and they came from the United States, Italy and Spain. T cells, B-cell-depleted T cells, or PBMCs supplied cDNA or gDNA.

Participants spanned ages about 18 to 100 years and resided in about 25 US areas. Cohort allocation depended upon clinical history that participants reported. The V segment lost 6 bases and the J segment 0 bases; nucleotides outside the gene matches: 19. Germline values: CDR1 MRHNA, CDR2 SNTAGT. The CDR3 sequence is 20 residues long. The chain carries TRBV6-4 and TRBJ1-5; 8 bases are a match to TRBD1. The receptor comes from a woman younger than 30 who had recovered from COVID-19. The sequenced material came from PBMCs or T cells enriched from blood (not recorded which). CDR3 coding DNA: TGTGCCAGCAGCAGCCCCCAACAGGGGGTGGACCTTAATAGCAATCAGCCCCAGCATTTT. It translates to CASSSPQQGVDLNSNQPQHF.